One T cell receptor beta chain is described in this entry. Antigen specificity is unknown. This specimen belongs to a study of T cell repertoires in cytomegalovirus infection. Study background: The authors relied on CMV epitopes, both recently identified HLA-C-restricted and well-studied HLA-B-restricted. Public TCR beta signature analysis indicated the presence of both CMV infection and matching HLA type. Study results and limitations: HLA-C-restricted CMV-specific TCR beta clonotypes prevailed in the ex vivo response.

TCRdb analysed the reads with MiXCR anew, one entry per CDR3 protein. The table has roughly 570,000 distinct CDR3 sequences, 40% seen once; the top ten hold about half. This clonotype was obtained from a human donor in good health (CMV status not recorded). Some clones in this sample may be carry-over from other donors' samples. The source was cultured PBMCs, collected from culture after CMV antigen stimulation.

This CDR3 is CASSTSGGREKLFF. The DNA of the CDR3 is TGTGCCAGCAGTACTTCTGGGGGCCGTGAAAAACTGTTTTTT. V is TRBV7-4 and J is TRBJ1-4; D possibly corresponds to TRBD1 (6 bases). Trimming removed 6 bases at V and 7 bases at J, with 15 bases between. Germline V lookup: CDR1 SGHVT, CDR2 SQSDAQ. This CDR3 is 14 amino acids long.